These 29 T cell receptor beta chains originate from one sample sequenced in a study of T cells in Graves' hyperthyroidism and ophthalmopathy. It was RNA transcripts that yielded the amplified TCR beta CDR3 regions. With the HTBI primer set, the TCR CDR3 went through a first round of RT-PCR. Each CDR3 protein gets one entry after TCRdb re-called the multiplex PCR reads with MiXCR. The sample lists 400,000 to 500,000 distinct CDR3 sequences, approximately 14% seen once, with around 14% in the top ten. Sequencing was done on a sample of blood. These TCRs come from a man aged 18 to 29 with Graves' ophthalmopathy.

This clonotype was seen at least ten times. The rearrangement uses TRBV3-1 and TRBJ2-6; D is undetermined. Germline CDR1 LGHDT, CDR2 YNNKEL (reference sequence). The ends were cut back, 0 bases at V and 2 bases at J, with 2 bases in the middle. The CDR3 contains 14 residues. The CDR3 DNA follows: TGTGCCAGCAGCCAAGAACCTGGGGCCAACGTCCTGACTTTC. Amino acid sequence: CASSQEPGANVLTF.

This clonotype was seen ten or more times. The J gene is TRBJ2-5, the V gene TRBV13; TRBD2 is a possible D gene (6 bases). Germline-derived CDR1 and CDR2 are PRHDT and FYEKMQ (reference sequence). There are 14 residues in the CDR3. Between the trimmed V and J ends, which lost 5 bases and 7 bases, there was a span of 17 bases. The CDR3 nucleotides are TGTGCCAGCAGCCAGACCGGGGGTGGGGGGACCCAGTACTTC. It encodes CASSQTGGGGTQYF.

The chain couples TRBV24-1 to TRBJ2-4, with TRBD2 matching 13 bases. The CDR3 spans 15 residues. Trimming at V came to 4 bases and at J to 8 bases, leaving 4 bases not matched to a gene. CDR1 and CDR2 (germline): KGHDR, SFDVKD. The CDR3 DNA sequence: TGTGCCACCAGTGAACTAGCGGGGGGGATAGACATTCAGTACTTC. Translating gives CATSELAGGIDIQYF.

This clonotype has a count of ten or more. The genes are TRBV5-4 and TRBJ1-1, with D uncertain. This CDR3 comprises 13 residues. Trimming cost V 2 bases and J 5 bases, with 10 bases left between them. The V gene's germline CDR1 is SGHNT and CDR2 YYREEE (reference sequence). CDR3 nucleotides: TGTGCCAGCAGCTTCTGGGTTGGGACTGAAGCTTTCTTT. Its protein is CASSFWVGTEAFF.

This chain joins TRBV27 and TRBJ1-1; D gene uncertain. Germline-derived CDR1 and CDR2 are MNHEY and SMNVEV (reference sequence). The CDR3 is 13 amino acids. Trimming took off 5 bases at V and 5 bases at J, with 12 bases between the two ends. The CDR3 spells CASSPYPGTEAFF. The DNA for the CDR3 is TGTGCCAGCAGTCCATACCCCGGGACTGAAGCTTTCTTT.

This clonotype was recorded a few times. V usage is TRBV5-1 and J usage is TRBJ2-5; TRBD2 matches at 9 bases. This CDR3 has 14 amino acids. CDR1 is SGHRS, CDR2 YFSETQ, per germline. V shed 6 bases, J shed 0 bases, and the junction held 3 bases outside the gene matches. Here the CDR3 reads CASTSGTDQETQYF. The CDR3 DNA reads TGCGCCAGCACTAGCGGGACAGACCAAGAGACCCAGTACTTC. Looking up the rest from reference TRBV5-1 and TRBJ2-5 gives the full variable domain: KAGVTQTPRYLIKTRGQQVTLSCSPISGHRSVSWYQQTPGQGLQFLFEYFSETQRNKGNFPGRFSGRQFSNSRSEMNVSTLELGDSALYLCASTSGTDQETQYFGPGTRLLVL.

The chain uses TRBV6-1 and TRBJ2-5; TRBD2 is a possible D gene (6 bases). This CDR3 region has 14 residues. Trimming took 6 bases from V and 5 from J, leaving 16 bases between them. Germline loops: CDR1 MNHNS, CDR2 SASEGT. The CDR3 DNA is TGTGCCAGCAGGCGACTAGTTGGGGGGGAGACCCAGTACTTC. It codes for CASRRLVGGETQYF.

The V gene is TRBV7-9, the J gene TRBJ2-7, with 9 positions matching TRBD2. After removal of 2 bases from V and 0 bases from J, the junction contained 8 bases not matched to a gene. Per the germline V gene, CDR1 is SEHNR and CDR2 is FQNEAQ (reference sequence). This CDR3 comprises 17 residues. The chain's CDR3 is CASSLRSGTSISYEQYF. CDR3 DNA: TGTGCCAGCAGCTTACGATCCGGGACTAGCATCTCCTACGAGCAGTACTTC.

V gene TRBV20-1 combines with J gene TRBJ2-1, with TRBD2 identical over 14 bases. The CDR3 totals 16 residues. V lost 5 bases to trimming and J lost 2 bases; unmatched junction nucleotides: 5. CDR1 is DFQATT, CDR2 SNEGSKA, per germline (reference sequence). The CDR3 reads CSARGLAGGTYNEQFF. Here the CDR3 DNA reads TGCAGTGCTCGTGGACTAGCGGGAGGCACCTACAATGAGCAGTTCTTC.

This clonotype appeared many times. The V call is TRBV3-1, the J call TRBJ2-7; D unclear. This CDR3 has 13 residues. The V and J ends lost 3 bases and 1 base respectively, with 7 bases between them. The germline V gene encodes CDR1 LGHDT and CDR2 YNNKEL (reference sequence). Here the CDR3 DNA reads TGTGCCAGCAGCCATGCCGGGTCCTACGAGCAGTACTTC. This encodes CASSHAGSYEQYF.

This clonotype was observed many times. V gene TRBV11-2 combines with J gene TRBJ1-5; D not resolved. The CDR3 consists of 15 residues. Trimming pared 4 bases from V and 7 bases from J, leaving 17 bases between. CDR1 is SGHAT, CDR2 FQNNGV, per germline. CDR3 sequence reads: CASSSRGGQSQPQHF. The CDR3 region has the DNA TGTGCCAGCAGCTCACGGGGAGGGCAGTCACAGCCCCAGCATTTT. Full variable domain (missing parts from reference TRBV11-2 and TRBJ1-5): EAGVAQSPRYKIIEKRQSVAFWCNPISGHATLYWYQQILGQGPKLLIQFQNNGVVDDSQLPKDRFSAERLKGVDSTLKIQPAKLEDSAVYLCASSSRGGQSQPQHFGDGTRLSIL.

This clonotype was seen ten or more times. The CDR3 DNA sequence: TGTGCCAGCAGTGGACAGGACCAAGAGACCCAGTACTTC. It yields the protein CASSGQDQETQYF. The chain employs TRBV2 and TRBJ2-5; weak D call: TRBD1 (6 bases). V lost 4 bases and J lost 0, with 6 bases in between. The CDR3 totals 13 residues. The germline gives CDR1 SNHLY, CDR2 FYNNEI.

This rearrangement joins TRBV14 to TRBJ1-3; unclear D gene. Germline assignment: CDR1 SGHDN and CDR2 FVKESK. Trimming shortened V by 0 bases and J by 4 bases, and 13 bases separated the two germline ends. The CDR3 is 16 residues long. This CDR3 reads CASSQEAVGSGNTIYF. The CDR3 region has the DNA TGTGCCAGCAGCCAAGAAGCCGTGGGGTCCGGAAACACCATATATTTT.

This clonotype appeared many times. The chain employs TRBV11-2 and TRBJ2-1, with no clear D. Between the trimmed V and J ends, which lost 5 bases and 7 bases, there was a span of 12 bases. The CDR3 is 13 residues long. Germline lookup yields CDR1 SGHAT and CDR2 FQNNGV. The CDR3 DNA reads TGTGCCAGCAGCGCAACGCTAGGAAATGAGCAGTTCTTC. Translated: CASSATLGNEQFF.

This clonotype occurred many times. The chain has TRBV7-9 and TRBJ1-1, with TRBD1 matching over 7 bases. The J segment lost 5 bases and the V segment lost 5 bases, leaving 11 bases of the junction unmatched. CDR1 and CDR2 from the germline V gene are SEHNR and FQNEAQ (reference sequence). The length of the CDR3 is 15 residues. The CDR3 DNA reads TGTGCCAGCAGCGACAGGGTTTCCTGGTTGACTGAAGCTTTCTTT. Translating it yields CASSDRVSWLTEAFF. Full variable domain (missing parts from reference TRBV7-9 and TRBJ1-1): DTGVSQNPRHKITKRGQNVTFRCDPISEHNRLYWYRQTLGQGPEFLTYFQNEAQLEKSRLLSDRFSAERPKGSFSTLEIQRTEQGDSAMYLCASSDRVSWLTEAFFGQGTRLTVV.

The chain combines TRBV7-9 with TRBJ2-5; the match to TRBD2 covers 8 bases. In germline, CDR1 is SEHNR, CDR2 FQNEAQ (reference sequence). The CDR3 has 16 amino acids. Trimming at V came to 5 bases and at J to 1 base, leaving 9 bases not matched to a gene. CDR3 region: CASSQVVAGGQETQYF. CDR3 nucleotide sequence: TGTGCCAGCAGCCAAGTCGTGGCGGGGGGCCAAGAGACCCAGTACTTC.

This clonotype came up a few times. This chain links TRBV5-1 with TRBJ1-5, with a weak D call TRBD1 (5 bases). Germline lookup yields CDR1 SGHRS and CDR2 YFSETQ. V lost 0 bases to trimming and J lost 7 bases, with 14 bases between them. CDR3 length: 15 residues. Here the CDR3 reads CASSLAFPGVQPQHF. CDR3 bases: TGCGCCAGCAGCTTGGCCTTTCCGGGGGTCCAGCCCCAGCATTTT.

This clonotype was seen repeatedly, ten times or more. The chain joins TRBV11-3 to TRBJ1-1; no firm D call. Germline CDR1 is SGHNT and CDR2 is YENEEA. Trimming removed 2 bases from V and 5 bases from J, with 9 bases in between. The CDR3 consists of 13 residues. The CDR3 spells CASSLRISTEAFF. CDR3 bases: TGTGCCAGCAGCTTACGCATATCTACTGAAGCTTTCTTT.

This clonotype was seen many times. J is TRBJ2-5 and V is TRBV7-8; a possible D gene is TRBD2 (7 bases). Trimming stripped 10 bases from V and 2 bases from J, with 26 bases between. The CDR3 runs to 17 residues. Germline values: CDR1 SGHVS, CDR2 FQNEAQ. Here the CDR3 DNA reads TGTGCCACCCGGTTAACGGGGGGCACAGCCCTTCAAGAGACCCAGTACTTC. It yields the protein CATRLTGGTALQETQYF.

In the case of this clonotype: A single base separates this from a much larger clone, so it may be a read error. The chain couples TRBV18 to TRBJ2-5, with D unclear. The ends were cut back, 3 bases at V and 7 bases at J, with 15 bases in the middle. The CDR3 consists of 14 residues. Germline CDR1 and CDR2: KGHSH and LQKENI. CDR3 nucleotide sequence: TGTGCCAGCTCACCGTGGGAAGGTCCGGGGACCCAGTACTTC. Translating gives CASSPWEGPGTQYF.

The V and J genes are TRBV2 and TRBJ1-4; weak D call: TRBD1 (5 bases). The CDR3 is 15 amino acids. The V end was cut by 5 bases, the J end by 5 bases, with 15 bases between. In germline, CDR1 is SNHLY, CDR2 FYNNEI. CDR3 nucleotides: TGTGCCAGCAGTTACGGGACGTCTGTAAATGAAAAACTGTTTTTT. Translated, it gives CASSYGTSVNEKLFF.

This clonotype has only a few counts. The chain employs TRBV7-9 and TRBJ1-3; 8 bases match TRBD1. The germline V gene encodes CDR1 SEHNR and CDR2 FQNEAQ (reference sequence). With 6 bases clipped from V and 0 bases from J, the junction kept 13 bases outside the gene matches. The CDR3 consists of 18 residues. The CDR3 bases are TGTGCCAGCAGGGAGAGGAGCCAGGGGGCCCACTCTGGAAACACCATATATTTT. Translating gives CASRERSQGAHSGNTIYF.

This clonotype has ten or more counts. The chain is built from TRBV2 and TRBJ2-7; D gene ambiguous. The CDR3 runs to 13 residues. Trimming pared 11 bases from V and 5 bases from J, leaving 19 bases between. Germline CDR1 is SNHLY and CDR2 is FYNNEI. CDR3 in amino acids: CAGRAPPSNEQYF. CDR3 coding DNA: TGTGCCGGAAGGGCCCCCCCTTCCAACGAGCAGTACTTC.

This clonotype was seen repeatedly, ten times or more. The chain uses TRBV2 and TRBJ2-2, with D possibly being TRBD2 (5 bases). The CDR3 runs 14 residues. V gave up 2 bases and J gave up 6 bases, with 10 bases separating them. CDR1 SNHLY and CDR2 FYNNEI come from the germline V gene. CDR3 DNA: TGTGCCAGCAGTGAAACCATCGGGGCCGGGGAGCTGTTTTTT. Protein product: CASSETIGAGELFF.

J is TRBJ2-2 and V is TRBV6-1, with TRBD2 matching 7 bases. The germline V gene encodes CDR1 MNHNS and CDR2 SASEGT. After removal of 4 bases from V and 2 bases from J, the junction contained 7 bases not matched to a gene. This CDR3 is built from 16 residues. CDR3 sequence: CASSVAGTINTGELFF. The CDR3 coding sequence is TGTGCCAGCAGTGTGGCCGGGACTATTAACACCGGGGAGCTGTTTTTT.

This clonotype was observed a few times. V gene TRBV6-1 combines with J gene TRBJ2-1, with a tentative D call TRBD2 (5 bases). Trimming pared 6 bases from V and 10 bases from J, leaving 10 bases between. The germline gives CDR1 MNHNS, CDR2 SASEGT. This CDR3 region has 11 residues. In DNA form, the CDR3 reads TGTGCCAGCAGCGGGCCGGGAGAGCAGTTCTTC. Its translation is CASSGPGEQFF.

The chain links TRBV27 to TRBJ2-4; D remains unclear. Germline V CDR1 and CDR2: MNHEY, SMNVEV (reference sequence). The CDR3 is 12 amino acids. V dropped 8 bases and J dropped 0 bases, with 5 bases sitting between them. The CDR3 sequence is CASELAKNIQYF. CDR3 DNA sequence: TGTGCCAGCGAGCTAGCCAAAAACATTCAGTACTTC.

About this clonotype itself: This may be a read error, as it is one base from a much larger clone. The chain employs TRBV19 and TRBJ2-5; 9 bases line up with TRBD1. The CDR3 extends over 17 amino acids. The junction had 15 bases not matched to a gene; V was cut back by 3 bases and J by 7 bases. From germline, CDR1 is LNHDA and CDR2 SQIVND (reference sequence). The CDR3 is CASSISLLTGGKGTQYF. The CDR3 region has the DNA TGTGCCAGTAGTATCTCCCTCCTGACAGGGGGTAAAGGGACCCAGTACTTC.

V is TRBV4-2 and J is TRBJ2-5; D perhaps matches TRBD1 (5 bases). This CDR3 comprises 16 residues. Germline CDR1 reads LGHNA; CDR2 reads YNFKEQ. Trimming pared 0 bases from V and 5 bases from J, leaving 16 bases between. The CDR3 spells CASSQDRGQKMETQYF. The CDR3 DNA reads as TGTGCCAGCAGCCAAGACAGAGGACAAAAAATGGAGACCCAGTACTTC.